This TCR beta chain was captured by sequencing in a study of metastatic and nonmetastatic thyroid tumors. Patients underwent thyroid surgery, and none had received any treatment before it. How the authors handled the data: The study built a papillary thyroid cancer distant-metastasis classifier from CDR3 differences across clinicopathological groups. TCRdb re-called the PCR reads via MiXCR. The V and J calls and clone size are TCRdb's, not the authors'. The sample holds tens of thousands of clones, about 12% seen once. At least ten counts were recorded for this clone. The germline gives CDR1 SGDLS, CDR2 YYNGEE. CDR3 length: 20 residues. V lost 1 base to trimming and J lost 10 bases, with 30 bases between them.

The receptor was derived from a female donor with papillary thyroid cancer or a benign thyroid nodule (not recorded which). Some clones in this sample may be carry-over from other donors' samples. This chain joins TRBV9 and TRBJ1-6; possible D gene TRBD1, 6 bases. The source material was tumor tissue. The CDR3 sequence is CASSVCSSWEGQGCPSPLHF. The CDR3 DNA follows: TGTGCCAGCAGCGTATGTTCTTCTTGGGAGGGCCAGGGGTGTCCCTCACCCCTCCACTTT.